This T cell receptor (beta chain) was documented in a study of T cell responses to AZD1222 COVID-19 vaccine. Study results and caveats: Just a handful of AZD1222 recipients were seropositive at baseline. Two AZD1222 administrations were followed by greater Spike-specific TCR breadth and depth. A mostly white British donor set with more females was recruited, and clonal diversity was possibly underestimated. Repertoire sampling occurred only after the peak T cell response.

This CDR3 has 12 amino acids. Germline assignment: CDR1 MDHEN and CDR2 SYDVKM. The V gene end was trimmed by 7 bases and the J gene end by 7 bases; junction bases not matched to a gene: 4. Concerning this clone: The antigen remains undetermined.

Sequenced by immunoSEQ multiplex PCR; TCRdb stores in-frame clones only, minus some. This table holds roughly 150,000 clones, 87% found once. The genes are TRBV28 and TRBJ1-5; 7 bases are shared with TRBD1. The sequencing used peripheral blood, collected 28 days after the second AZD1222 dose. This clonotype was obtained from an adult who received the AZD1222 COVID-19 vaccine. CDR3 nucleotides: TGTGCCAGCAAACAGGGGAACCAGCCCCAGCATTTT. This encodes CASKQGNQPQHF.